Presented here are 4 T cell receptor beta chains from one specimen sequenced in a study of cytomegalovirus exposure and HLA in healthy donors. The protocol was immunoSEQ multiplex PCR, while the TCRdb copy is restricted to in-frame clones and leaves out a portion. In the table there are about 220,000 clones, 75% to 95% of which are singletons. Sequenced input: PBMCs. These receptors were obtained from a woman between 18 and 29 years old in good health and CMV-seronegative.

The chain's CDR3 is CAITAGLAGSYNEQFF. For the CDR3, the DNA is TGTGCCATCACCGCCGGACTAGCGGGGTCCTACAATGAGCAGTTCTTC. This chain connects TRBV10-3 to TRBJ2-1; 12 positions match TRBD2. This CDR3 comprises 16 residues. Germline-derived CDR1 and CDR2 are ENHRY and SYGVKD. The junction had 5 bases not matched to a gene; V was cut back by 7 bases and J by 1 base.

The chain links TRBV19 to TRBJ2-7, with 11 bases matching TRBD2. The CDR3 is 14 residues long. The trim removed 8 bases at V and 2 bases at J, leaving 5 bases unmatched. In germline, CDR1 is LNHDA, CDR2 SQIVND (reference sequence). This CDR3 reads CASGTGLAAYEQYF. For the CDR3, the DNA is TGTGCCAGTGGAACGGGACTAGCGGCCTACGAGCAGTACTTC.

This clone was counted a single time. This chain connects TRBV7-8 to TRBJ2-3, with D perhaps matching TRBD1 (5 bases). Germline V gene data show CDR1 as SGHVS and CDR2 as FQNEAQ. The CDR3 spans 15 residues. Trimming removed 6 bases from V and 5 bases from J, with 18 bases in between. This CDR3 reads CASSFTGVPQDTQYF. Written as DNA, the CDR3 is TGTGCCAGCAGTTTCACAGGTGTCCCCCAAGATACGCAGTATTTT.

The chain uses TRBV6-1 and TRBJ1-1; 9 bases match TRBD1. There are 14 residues in the CDR3. The V gene end was trimmed by 6 bases and the J gene end by 6 bases; junction bases not matched to a gene: 8. Per germline, CDR1 MNHNS and CDR2 SASEGT. CDR3 sequence: CASSRDRVASEAFF. The DNA of the CDR3 is TGTGCCAGCAGCAGGGACAGGGTAGCATCTGAAGCTTTCTTT.